This T cell receptor (beta chain) was identified during a study of control samples from healthy donors and cancer patients. TCRdb's copy holds only in-frame clones and misses some; the assay was immunoSEQ multiplex PCR. The repertoire holds 85,000 to 90,000 clones, roughly 86% seen once, with 21% in the top ten. Germline V gene sequence: CDR1 MNHEY, CDR2 SVGAGI. V lost 6 bases and J lost 2, with 10 bases in between. CDR3 length equals 13 residues. This chain links TRBV6-5 with TRBJ1-2, with no clear D. The sequencing sample was made of blood. The sequence was collected from a man aged 25-45 years in good health. CDR3 residues: CASSVDGNYGYTF. The CDR3, as DNA: TGTGCCAGCAGCGTGGACGGAAACTATGGCTACACCTTC.